The 28 T cell receptor beta chains given below trace back to one sample, sequenced in a study of cytomegalovirus exposure and HLA in healthy donors. PCR involved 60 Vbeta and 13 Jbeta primers. The assay was immunoSEQ multiplex PCR, and TCRdb's table has in-frame clones only and misses some. The profile covers under 150,000 clones, with more than 75% appearing a single time and 3% to 4% taken by the ten largest. The specimen sequenced was PBMCs. The receptors stem from a female donor in good health and CMV-seronegative.

This chain uses TRBV5-4 with TRBJ2-1, with D unresolved. The ends were cut back, 0 bases at V and 4 bases at J, with 5 bases in the middle. Germline loops: CDR1 SGHNT, CDR2 YYREEE (reference sequence). This CDR3 has 13 residues. The CDR3 DNA sequence: TGTGCCAGCAGCTTGGAGAGTTACAATGAGCAGTTCTTC. It yields the protein CASSLESYNEQFF.

The V call is TRBV2, the J call TRBJ2-7; no clear D. There are 15 residues in the CDR3. V was clipped by 4 bases and J by 1 base, with 14 bases between them. The germline gives CDR1 SNHLY, CDR2 FYNNEI. DNA for the CDR3: TGTGCCAGCAGTGTGGCCGAATTCTCTTCCTACGAGCAGTACTTC. Protein sequence: CASSVAEFSSYEQYF.

In DNA form, the CDR3 reads TGTGCCAGCAGCCAGCCGGGACTAGCGAGACGGGAGCTGTTTTTT. The encoded protein is CASSQPGLARRELFF. This chain uses TRBV11-2 with TRBJ2-2; 10 bases line up with TRBD2. This CDR3 region has 15 residues. Germline trimming cut 5 bases from V and 9 bases from J; bases unmatched to any gene: 9. The germline gives CDR1 SGHAT, CDR2 FQNNGV.

In this sample, this clone turned up a few times. The chain combines TRBV2 with TRBJ1-2; D uncertain. Germline V gene sequence: CDR1 SNHLY, CDR2 FYNNEI. This CDR3 contains 12 residues. V was shortened by 4 bases and J by 6 bases, with 9 bases between the two germline ends. CDR3 DNA: TGTGCCAGCAGTGTTAGCGGTAATGGCTACACCTTC. Amino acids: CASSVSGNGYTF.

This chain links TRBV29-1 with TRBJ2-5; TRBD2 agrees at 9 bases. The V gene end was trimmed by 1 base and the J gene end by 5 bases; junction bases not matched to a gene: 11. CDR1 is SQVTM, CDR2 ANQGSEA, per germline. The CDR3 covers 16 residues. CDR3 sequence reads: CSVEAPYSGRGETQYF. For the CDR3, the DNA is TGCAGCGTTGAAGCCCCCTATAGCGGGAGAGGTGAGACCCAGTACTTC.

V gene TRBV19 combines with J gene TRBJ1-2; 7 positions match TRBD1. The V and J ends lost 4 bases and 4 bases, in that order; junction bases with no gene match: 6. The CDR3 is 14 residues long. The germline CDR1 and CDR2 sequences are LNHDA and SQIVND (reference sequence). The CDR3 sequence: CASSSQQGSYGYTF. The CDR3 DNA sequence: TGTGCCAGTAGTAGCCAACAGGGGTCCTATGGCTACACCTTC.

This clone was detected a few times. J is TRBJ2-3 and V is TRBV6-5, with D unclear. The CDR3 has 11 residues. Trimming left V 2 bases short and J 6 bases short, with 3 bases between. Germline CDR1 is MNHEY and CDR2 is SVGAGI. The chain's CDR3 is CASSYSDTQYF. CDR3 DNA sequence: TGTGCCAGCAGTTACAGCGATACGCAGTATTTT.

This clone was detected once. V usage is TRBV5-1 and J usage is TRBJ1-2; D perhaps matches TRBD1 (5 bases). This CDR3 is built from 14 residues. The V end was cut by 2 bases, the J end by 6 bases, with 14 bases between. Germline lookup yields CDR1 SGHRS and CDR2 YFSETQ. CDR3 residues: CASSFGLVGDGYTF. CDR3 bases: TGCGCCAGCAGCTTCGGGCTGGTAGGGGATGGCTACACCTTC.

V gene TRBV11-1 combines with J gene TRBJ1-5, with D unresolved. The germline gives CDR1 SGHAT, CDR2 FQDESV (reference sequence). Between the trimmed V and J ends, which lost 3 bases and 3 bases, there was a span of 9 bases. The CDR3 runs to 14 residues. CDR3 sequence (DNA): TGTGCCAGCAGCTTGGCAGGCTACAATCAGCCCCAGCATTTT. This encodes CASSLAGYNQPQHF.

This clone was observed once. The chain links TRBV30 to TRBJ1-5, with 10 nucleotides matching TRBD1. The CDR3 totals 14 residues. J was trimmed by 6 bases and V by 1 base; bases with no gene match: 3. The germline V gene encodes CDR1 GTSNPN and CDR2 SVGIG (reference sequence). CDR3 amino acids: CAWSAGTGAQPQHF. DNA of the CDR3: TGTGCCTGGAGTGCCGGGACAGGGGCTCAGCCCCAGCATTTT.

The CDR3 loop is CASNLGGGANYGYTF. The CDR3 DNA is TGTGCCAGCAACCTAGGCGGCGGAGCTAACTATGGCTACACCTTC. The chain carries TRBV6-5 and TRBJ1-2; D is unresolved. Per germline, CDR1 MNHEY and CDR2 SVGAGI. The CDR3 runs 15 residues. V lost 7 bases and J 0 bases, leaving 15 bases between the germline ends.

This clone was seen a few times. This chain links TRBV19 with TRBJ1-1; 10 nucleotides line up with TRBD1. CDR1 LNHDA and CDR2 SQIVND come from the germline V gene (reference sequence). The V segment lost 2 bases and the J segment 3 bases; nucleotides outside the gene matches: 3. The CDR3 is 15 amino acids. In DNA form, the CDR3 reads TGTGCCAGTAGTATATCGGGGACAGGGGACACTGAAGCTTTCTTT. Translating gives CASSISGTGDTEAFF. Supplemented by reference TRBV19 and TRBJ1-1, the full variable domain reads DGGITQSPKYLFRKEGQNVTLSCEQNLNHDAMYWYRQDPGQGLRLIYYSQIVNDFQKGDIAEGYSVSREKKESFPLTVTSAQKNPTAFYLCASSISGTGDTEAFFGQGTRLTVV.

The chain couples TRBV27 to TRBJ2-7, with 7 bases aligning to TRBD1. The CDR3 covers 15 residues. Trimming at V came to 2 bases and at J to 2 bases, leaving 6 bases not matched to a gene. From germline, CDR1 is MNHEY and CDR2 SMNVEV (reference sequence). CDR3 bases: TGTGCCAGCAGTTTAGGTTGGGACAGTCCCTACGAGCAGTACTTC. Translation: CASSLGWDSPYEQYF.

The chain recombines TRBV28 with TRBJ1-6; D not certain. The CDR3 extends over 17 amino acids. V dropped 4 bases and J dropped 5 bases, with 18 bases sitting between them. CDR1 is MDHEN and CDR2 is SYDVKM in the germline V gene. This CDR3 reads CASSSLLRALDNSPLHF. CDR3 DNA: TGTGCCAGCAGTTCACTCCTTCGAGCCCTGGATAATTCACCCCTCCACTTT.

This clone was observed a single time. The gene calls are TRBV7-8 and TRBJ2-2; possible D gene TRBD2, 5 bases. Germline-derived CDR1 and CDR2 are SGHVS and FQNEAQ. The CDR3 spans 16 residues. Trimming left V 1 base short and J 0 bases short, with 9 bases between. CDR3 sequence (DNA): TGTGCCAGCAGCTTAGTGAGCGGAGCGAACACCGGGGAGCTGTTTTTT. Its protein is CASSLVSGANTGELFF.

The chain links TRBV10-3 to TRBJ2-5; tentative D call: TRBD1 (5 bases). Germline values: CDR1 ENHRY, CDR2 SYGVKD. V gave up 3 bases and J gave up 4 bases, with 9 bases separating them. The CDR3 length is 13 residues. The CDR3 spells CAISDRARETQYF. DNA for the CDR3: TGTGCCATCAGTGACAGGGCACGAGAGACCCAGTACTTC.

The rearrangement uses TRBV19 and TRBJ1-6; D not certain. The CDR3 has 21 residues. V was shortened by 7 bases and J by 2 bases, with 30 bases between the two germline ends. The germline V gene has CDR1 LNHDA and CDR2 SQIVND (reference sequence). The chain's CDR3 is CASIRAGILYGERAYNSPLHF. CDR3 DNA sequence: TGTGCCAGTATTCGAGCCGGGATCTTGTACGGGGAAAGGGCCTATAATTCACCCCTCCACTTT.

V and J are TRBV7-6 and TRBJ2-5, with D tentatively TRBD1 (5 bases). V lost 5 bases, J lost 1 base, and 8 bases lay in between. Germline CDR1 and CDR2: SGHVS and FNYEAQ. This CDR3 has 13 amino acids. The CDR3 DNA reads TGTGCCAGCAGCGCACAGGTCCAAGAGACCCAGTACTTC. It codes for CASSAQVQETQYF. The complete variable domain, with remaining parts taken from reference TRBV7-6 and TRBJ2-5, reads GAGVSQSPRYKVTKRGQDVALRCDPISGHVSLYWYRQALGQGPEFLTYFNYEAQQDKSGLPNDRFSAERPEGSISTLTIQRTEQRDSAMYRCASSAQVQETQYFGPGTRLLVL.

The chain has TRBV19 and TRBJ2-1; D not resolved. The ends were cut back, 4 bases at V and 5 bases at J, with 15 bases in the middle. This CDR3 region has 15 residues. Germline V gene lookup returns CDR1 LNHDA and CDR2 SQIVND (reference sequence). In nucleotides, the CDR3 is TGTGCCAGTAGTACAGTCTGGAGTGAGGACAATGAGCAGTTCTTC. It encodes CASSTVWSEDNEQFF.

The chain has TRBV28 and TRBJ1-1, with D maybe TRBD1 (5 bases). The germline V gene encodes CDR1 MDHEN and CDR2 SYDVKM. CDR3 length: 14 residues. The V gene lost 4 bases and the J gene lost 4 bases, with 13 bases spanning the gap. CDR3 DNA: TGTGCCAGCAGTTCCAGGGTGCTGGGCACTGAAGCTTTCTTT. This translates into CASSSRVLGTEAFF. The full variable domain, with the rest looked up from reference TRBV28 and TRBJ1-1, is DVKVTQSSRYLVKRTGEKVFLECVQDMDHENMFWYRQDPGLGLRLIYFSYDVKMKEKGDIPEGYSVSREKKERFSLILESASTNQTSMYLCASSSRVLGTEAFFGQGTRLTVV.

J is TRBJ2-7 and V is TRBV28; TRBD2 matches at 9 bases. The CDR3 contains 17 residues. The V gene's germline CDR1 is MDHEN and CDR2 SYDVKM. Trimming took 6 bases from V and 3 from J; bases not matched to a gene: 15. DNA for the CDR3: TGTGCCAGCAGCTCGATGGGCCGCGGACTAGCGAACTACGAGCAGTACTTC. Residues: CASSSMGRGLANYEQYF.

The rearrangement links TRBV6-4 to TRBJ1-2; tentatively, D is TRBD1 (5 bases). With 2 bases removed from V and 7 bases from J, the gap between germline ends came to 11 bases. The CDR3 sequence is 13 residues long. Germline-derived CDR1 and CDR2 are MRHNA and SNTAGT. CDR3 nucleotide sequence: TGTGCCAGCAGTGACCACCAGGGCGGTGGCTACACCTTC. Translated: CASSDHQGGGYTF.

The rearrangement uses TRBV5-1 and TRBJ1-3; D is uncertain. Germline CDR1 and CDR2: SGHRS and YFSETQ. Trimming stripped 5 bases from V and 4 bases from J, with 10 bases between. The CDR3 runs 13 residues. CDR3 amino acids: CASREAGGNTIYF. The CDR3 DNA reads as TGCGCCAGCAGAGAGGCGGGAGGAAACACCATATATTTT.

The rearrangement uses TRBV11-3 and TRBJ2-7; TRBD2 aligns across 12 bases. Germline loops: CDR1 SGHNT, CDR2 YENEEA. With 3 bases clipped from V and 4 bases from J, the junction kept 13 bases outside the gene matches. The CDR3 is 18 amino acids. DNA for the CDR3: TGTGCCAGCAGCTTGGTTTTGACTAGCGGGAGTACCCCTTACGAGCAGTACTTC. Translation gives CASSLVLTSGSTPYEQYF. Combining the CDR3 with reference TRBV11-3 and TRBJ2-7 gives the whole variable domain EAGVVQSPRYKIIEKKQPVAFWCNPISGHNTLYWYLQNLGQGPELLIRYENEEAVDDSQLPKDRFSAERLKGVDSTLKIQPAELGDSAVYLCASSLVLTSGSTPYEQYFGPGTRLTVT.

The gene calls are TRBV5-1 and TRBJ1-5; D call uncertain. Germline-derived CDR1 and CDR2 are SGHRS and YFSETQ. CDR3 length: 15 amino acids. The V end lost 0 bases, the J end lost 4 bases, and 11 bases lay between the germline ends. The CDR3 sequence is CASSLDVSRNQPQHF. The CDR3 bases are TGCGCCAGCAGCTTGGATGTATCGCGAAATCAGCCCCAGCATTTT.

The rearrangement joins TRBV7-2 to TRBJ1-2; D possibly corresponds to TRBD1 (6 bases). Germline V gene lookup returns CDR1 SGHTA and CDR2 FQGNSA. The CDR3 runs 15 residues. Trimming cost V 4 bases and J 0 bases, with 12 bases left between them. CDR3 nucleotide sequence: TGTGCCAGCAGCTCAACAGGGCCAGCTAACTATGGCTACACCTTC. Translating gives CASSSTGPANYGYTF.

In nucleotides, the CDR3 is TGCGCCAGCAGCCAAGTGAGGTCCGTAGGCTACACCTTC. It codes for CASSQVRSVGYTF. This chain uses TRBV4-1 with TRBJ1-2, with D unresolved. Germline V gene sequence: CDR1 MGHRA, CDR2 YSYEKL. V lost 1 base and J 8 bases, leaving 11 bases between the germline ends. This CDR3 is 13 amino acids long.

The V gene is TRBV29-1, the J gene TRBJ2-1; weak D call: TRBD2 (5 bases). Germline assignment: CDR1 SQVTM and CDR2 ANQGSEA. Trimming cost V 3 bases and J 6 bases, with 9 bases left between them. This CDR3 region has 12 residues. The CDR3 region has the DNA TGCAGCGTTGAGAGGGCCGCCAATGAGCAGTTCTTC. Translating gives CSVERAANEQFF.